The rows below give T cell receptor beta chains drawn from one sample of a study of human T cells and chemical hapten exposure. TCRdb processed the RACE reads anew with MiXCR; each CDR3 protein has one entry. The sample carries fewer than 80,000 distinct CDR3 sequences, 11% recorded once. This specimen consisted of whole blood, obtained in connection with sensitization to the hapten diphenylcyclopropenone (DPC). These receptors were collected from a woman in her twenties or thirties with alopecia areata. Some clones in this sample may be carry-over from other donors' samples. CDR3s include the opening cysteine and the closing phenylalanine or tryptophan. A D gene is named only where the DNA matches it firmly. Clone size, where shown, is once, few, many, or a class for clones that have expanded.

J | size | D | V | DNA | CDR3
TRBJ2-3 | many | - | TRBV5-1 | TGCGCCAGCAGCTTGTTGGGCGGGGAGACAGATACGCAGTATTTT | CASSLLGGETDTQYF
TRBJ1-1 | many | - | TRBV7-6 | TGTGCCAGCAGCTTAGCGCCGCACGAGGAAGCTTTCTTT | CASSLAPHEEAFF
TRBJ2-3 | many | TRBD2 | TRBV29-1 | TGCAGCGTTGGTGGACTAGCGGGGGCAGATACGCAGTATTTT | CSVGGLAGADTQYF
TRBJ2-7 | many | TRBD1 | TRBV4-1 | TGCGCCAGCAGCCCACGGGACAGGACCTCCTACGAGCAGTACTTC | CASSPRDRTSYEQYF
TRBJ2-3 | - | - | TRBV5-8 | TGTGCCAGCAGCCCCGGGACGGCCCCGCGAGATACGCAGTATTTT | CASSPGTAPRDTQYF
TRBJ2-1 | - | - | TRBV11-2 | TGTGCCAGCAGCTTAGTAGGCTTAGGGCCCAATGAGCAGTTCTTC | CASSLVGLGPNEQFF
TRBJ1-1 | - | - | TRBV5-1 | TGCGCCAGTGCCGGGAAGAACACTGAAGCTTTCTTT | CASAGKNTEAFF
TRBJ2-1 | many | - | TRBV6-2/TRBV6-3 | TGTGCCAGCAGTTCCAGCGGGCCCAGTTCCCCTTTCAATGAGCAGTTCTTC | CASSSSGPSSPFNEQFF
TRBJ2-5 | many | TRBD2 | TRBV7-6 | TGTGCCAGCAGGCCGGGAGGGGGAGAGACCCAGTACTTC | CASRPGGGETQYF
TRBJ2-1 | few | TRBD2 | TRBV7-3 | TGTGCCAGCAGCCGTAGCGGGAGAAGCAATGAGCAGTTCTTC | CASSRSGRSNEQFF
TRBJ1-5 | few | TRBD1 | TRBV7-8 | TGTGCCAGCAGCGGGGGACAGAGACCCAATCAGCCCCAGCATTTT | CASSGGQRPNQPQHF
TRBJ1-1 | many | TRBD1 | TRBV29-1 | TGCAGCGCCCTGGGACAGGGGCCCACTGAAGCTTTCTTT | CSALGQGPTEAFF
TRBJ2-5 | few | TRBD1 | TRBV20-1 | TGCAGTGCAAGTGTTATCTCCGGGACAGTTGGCAAAGAGACCCAGTACTTC | CSASVISGTVGKETQYF
TRBJ1-2 | many | - | TRBV3-1 | TGTGCCAGCAGCCAAGACGTGGCAACCTATGGCTACACCTTC | CASSQDVATYGYTF
TRBJ2-7 | few | - | TRBV7-9 | TGTGCCAGCAGCCCGATGAGGGGTCGATCCGCCGAGCAGTACTTC | CASSPMRGRSAEQYF
TRBJ2-2 | - | TRBD2 | TRBV28 | TGTGCCAGCAGTTCCCTGGAAGTAGCGGGGGGGCGTCCCACCGCCGGGGAGCTGTTTTTT | CASSSLEVAGGRPTAGELFF
TRBJ1-4 | few | - | TRBV7-9 | TGTGCCAGCCGTCAAGATAATGAAAAACTGTTTTTT | CASRQDNEKLFF
TRBJ1-1 | many | - | TRBV28 | TGTGCCAGCAGTTTACTGTCGAACACTGAAGCTTTCTTT | CASSLLSNTEAFF
TRBJ2-7 | - | TRBD2 | TRBV29-1 | TGCAGCGTTGCCGGACTAGGAAATTACGAGCAGTACTTC | CSVAGLGNYEQYF
TRBJ1-5 | - | - | TRBV6-6 | TGTGCCAGCAGTCTGGACTCCAATAGCAATCAGCCCCAGCATTTT | CASSLDSNSNQPQHF
TRBJ2-3 | few | - | TRBV29-1 | TGCAGCGCTACGATTGGACAGTCTCTCACAGATACGCAGTATTTT | CSATIGQSLTDTQYF
TRBJ2-2 | few | - | TRBV29-1 | TGCAGCGTTGGAGGGGGTGGACTCAGCACCGGGGAGCTGTTTTTT | CSVGGGGLSTGELFF
TRBJ2-1 | few | TRBD2 | TRBV5-4 | TGTGCCAGCAGCTCCGGGACTAGCGCCAACAATGAGCAGTTCTTC | CASSSGTSANNEQFF